Presented here are 21 T cell receptor beta chains from one specimen sequenced in a study of response to subunit inactivated influenza vaccine. TCRdb recomputed calls from the RT-PCR reads with MiXCR, one row per CDR3 protein. Among more than 450,000 distinct CDR3 sequences listed, roughly 12% were seen once. This sample also appeared in a second study, on T cells expressing NK-cell markers. Turning to that study: The authors generated TCR beta cDNA through 5'RACE template switching with UMIs.

The sample consisted of PBMCs from blood, taken on the day of vaccination. All receptors come from a man over 45 who received an inactivated influenza vaccine.

Worth noting for this clonotype: At one end, the junction sequence differs from germline, possibly due to a read error. This rearrangement joins TRBV7-9 to TRBJ2-1; D is undetermined. CDR3 length: 13 residues. Germline CDR1 reads SEHNR; CDR2 reads FQNEAQ (reference sequence). The CDR3 protein is CASSLGVGNEQLF. The CDR3 bases are TGTGCCAGCAGCTTAGGCGTAGGGAATGAGCAGCTCTTC.

This clonotype was seen more than once but under ten times. The rearrangement joins TRBV5-1 to TRBJ2-7; D unresolved. Between the trimmed V and J ends, which lost 1 base and 6 bases, there was a span of 8 bases. In germline, CDR1 is SGHRS, CDR2 YFSETQ. The CDR3 is 12 residues long. CDR3 amino acids: CASSLSYGEQYF. CDR3 nucleotide sequence: TGCGCCAGCAGCTTGTCCTATGGCGAGCAGTACTTC.

This clonotype was counted between two and nine times. The chain recombines TRBV7-2 with TRBJ2-2, with 7 bases identical to TRBD2. The CDR3 has 17 amino acids. In germline, CDR1 is SGHTA, CDR2 FQGNSA. J lost 2 bases, V lost 5 bases, and 11 bases had no gene match. The CDR3 spells CASSARPAGVNTGELFF. The CDR3 nucleotides read TGTGCCAGCAGCGCCCGACCCGCGGGGGTAAACACCGGGGAGCTGTTTTTT.

This chain connects TRBV4-1 to TRBJ1-5; a possible D gene is TRBD1 (5 bases). This CDR3 is 15 amino acids long. Germline-derived CDR1 and CDR2 are MGHRA and YSYEKL. With 2 bases removed from V and 5 bases from J, the gap between germline ends came to 13 bases. Here the CDR3 DNA reads TGCGCCAGCAGCCAAACTAACACGGGGGATCAGCCCCAGCATTTT. Protein product: CASSQTNTGDQPQHF.

The chain is built from TRBV5-1 and TRBJ2-1, with a tentative D call TRBD2 (6 bases). Germline lookup yields CDR1 SGHRS and CDR2 YFSETQ. V was clipped by 0 bases and J by 7 bases, with 14 bases between them. The CDR3 runs 15 residues. This chain's CDR3 is CASSLGSGRWNEQFF. The CDR3 DNA sequence: TGCGCCAGCAGCTTGGGAAGCGGGCGCTGGAATGAGCAGTTCTTC.

This clonotype was found a few times. The chain joins TRBV6-2 or TRBV6-3 to TRBJ2-7; TRBD2 agrees at 7 bases. The CDR3 length is 17 residues. From germline, CDR1 is MNHEY and CDR2 SVGEGT. The ends lost 5 bases at V and 0 bases at J; junction bases unmatched: 13. CDR3 DNA: TGTGCCAGCAGTCCCCTTGGTAAGGGCGGGAGCTCCTACGAGCAGTACTTC. It translates to CASSPLGKGGSSYEQYF.

J is TRBJ2-1 and V is TRBV28; 9 bases are a match to TRBD2. This CDR3 has 16 residues. CDR1 is MDHEN, CDR2 SYDVKM, per germline. V was pared by 3 bases and J by 8 bases, with 11 bases of the junction left unmatched. CDR3: CASSLGGRAHLYEQFF. The CDR3 DNA follows: TGTGCCAGCAGTTTGGGCGGGAGGGCCCATTTGTATGAGCAGTTCTTC.

The chain carries TRBV4-3 and TRBJ2-7, with 10 bases aligning to TRBD2. Looked up from germline, CDR1 is LGHNA and CDR2 is YSLEER. Trimming removed 5 bases from V and 7 bases from J; junction bases left unmatched: 5. The CDR3 has 13 amino acids. This chain's CDR3 is CASSSGRAGEQYF. CDR3 in DNA: TGCGCCAGCAGCAGCGGGAGGGCGGGAGAGCAGTACTTC.

There are many counts of this clonotype. This chain joins TRBV6-1 and TRBJ1-4; 7 nucleotides agree with TRBD1. The V gene end was trimmed by 6 bases and the J gene end by 2 bases; junction bases not matched to a gene: 6. Germline V lookup: CDR1 MNHNS, CDR2 SASEGT. This CDR3 is 15 amino acids long. The CDR3 spells CASRPDRATNEKLFF. CDR3 sequence (DNA): TGTGCCAGCAGACCCGACAGGGCTACTAATGAAAAACTGTTTTTT.

This clonotype was detected many times. The chain uses TRBV7-8 and TRBJ2-5, with 9 bases fitting TRBD2. CDR1 SGHVS and CDR2 FQNEAQ come from the germline V gene. The V and J ends lost 4 bases and 3 bases, in that order; junction bases with no gene match: 6. This CDR3 contains 15 residues. The CDR3 is CASSWVRLAEETQYF. CDR3 in DNA: TGTGCCAGCAGCTGGGTGAGACTAGCGGAAGAGACCCAGTACTTC.

The V call is TRBV6-2 or TRBV6-3, the J call TRBJ2-1; D is unclear. CDR1 is MNHEY, CDR2 SVGEGT, per germline. The CDR3 length is 15 residues. V was cut by 6 bases and J by 0 bases, with 12 bases left in between. The CDR3 sequence is CASRLDLSSYNEQFF. CDR3 sequence (DNA): TGTGCCAGCAGGCTCGACCTTAGCTCCTACAATGAGCAGTTCTTC.

V usage is TRBV20-1 and J usage is TRBJ1-1, with D perhaps matching TRBD1 (6 bases). The CDR3 extends over 14 amino acids. V gave up 0 bases and J gave up 4 bases, with 12 bases separating them. Germline V gives CDR1 DFQATT, CDR2 SNEGSKA (reference sequence). CDR3 loop: CSARDSDSPTEAFF. The CDR3 bases are TGCAGTGCTAGAGACTCGGACAGTCCCACTGAAGCTTTCTTT.

The table lists this clonotype with many counts. This sequence joins TRBV3-1 and TRBJ2-1; 12 bases line up with TRBD2. The CDR3 spans 14 residues. V was pared by 7 bases and J by 6 bases, with 4 bases of the junction left unmatched. The germline V gene encodes CDR1 LGHDT and CDR2 YNNKEL (reference sequence). The CDR3 loop is CASTTSGGFNEQFF. The CDR3 DNA reads TGTGCCAGCACCACTAGCGGGGGGTTCAATGAGCAGTTCTTC.

This clonotype has only a few counts. The genes are TRBV9 and TRBJ2-1, with TRBD2 as a possible D gene (6 bases). CDR1 and CDR2 (germline): SGDLS, YYNGEE. CDR3 length: 13 residues. V lost 5 bases to trimming and J lost 5 bases, with 11 bases between them. In DNA, the CDR3 is TGTGCCAGCAGTACGACTAGTAACAATGAGCAGTTCTTC. Translating gives CASSTTSNNEQFF.

The table lists this clonotype with many counts. The rearrangement uses TRBV3-1 and TRBJ2-7, with 8 bases identical to TRBD2. The CDR3 sequence is 15 residues long. V was clipped by 1 base and J by 6 bases; unmatched bases: 8. The germline V gene has CDR1 LGHDT and CDR2 YNNKEL (reference sequence). CDR3 DNA sequence: TGTGCCAGCAGCCAAGGCCCGGTTAGCGGGGTCGAGCAGTACTTC. Its translation: CASSQGPVSGVEQYF.

This clonotype showed up just a few times. The chain joins TRBV29-1 to TRBJ2-1; the match to TRBD2 covers 8 bases. This CDR3 has 14 amino acids. From germline, CDR1 is SQVTM and CDR2 ANQGSEA. V lost 7 bases to trimming and J lost 7 bases; unmatched junction nucleotides: 12. CDR3 DNA sequence: TGCAGCGCCACCCGGGGGACTAGTCATAATGAGCAGTTCTTC. Translation gives CSATRGTSHNEQFF.

This clonotype was seen a handful of times. The V and J genes are TRBV7-2 and TRBJ2-2, with D uncertain. The germline V gene has CDR1 SGHTA and CDR2 FQGNSA. The CDR3 contains 13 residues. V lost 4 bases to trimming and J lost 6 bases, with 9 bases between them. For the CDR3, the DNA is TGTGCCAGCAGCTATGGGGTCGCCGGGGAGCTGTTTTTT. Protein: CASSYGVAGELFF.

This clonotype was detected a few times. This rearrangement joins TRBV3-1 to TRBJ2-3; a weak D match, TRBD2 (5 bases). The CDR3 has 17 residues. V shed 6 bases and J shed 2 bases, with 21 bases lying between them. Germline CDR1 reads LGHDT; CDR2 reads YNNKEL (reference sequence). CDR3 sequence (DNA): TGTGCCAGCAGTACAACACGGGGATCACCCCTCACAGATACGCAGTATTTT. Its translation is CASSTTRGSPLTDTQYF.

In this sample, this clonotype turned up a few times. This chain uses TRBV20-1 with TRBJ2-5, with a weak D call TRBD2 (6 bases). Trimming cost V 1 base and J 2 bases, with 14 bases left between them. The CDR3 sequence is 15 residues long. Per the germline V gene, CDR1 is DFQATT and CDR2 is SNEGSKA (reference sequence). The CDR3 nucleotides read TGCAGTGCTAGAGCGGGGGAACGGGTTCAAGAGACCCAGTACTTC. This gives the protein CSARAGERVQETQYF.

This clonotype was found a few times. This rearrangement joins TRBV11-2 to TRBJ2-1, with D tentatively TRBD1 (6 bases). The CDR3 length is 15 residues. Germline lookup yields CDR1 SGHAT and CDR2 FQNNGV. V dropped 7 bases and J dropped 9 bases, with 22 bases sitting between them. CDR3 sequence reads: CASTSVGAWGGEQFF. For the CDR3, the DNA is TGTGCCAGCACCTCCGTGGGGGCCTGGGGCGGTGAGCAGTTCTTC.

This clonotype has ten or more counts. The chain recombines TRBV7-8 with TRBJ2-3, with 10 positions matching TRBD2. Unmatched junction bases numbered 3, after V lost 2 bases and J lost 1 base. This CDR3 has 16 amino acids. Germline assignment: CDR1 SGHVS and CDR2 FQNEAQ. CDR3 sequence reads: CASSLTSGIRTDTQYF. In nucleotides, the CDR3 is TGTGCCAGCAGCTTAACTAGCGGGATACGCACAGATACGCAGTATTTT.